Below, one T cell receptor (beta chain) is given with its context. This clonotype has just a few counts. The antigen it binds to is not known. Per-base qualities were not stored, and no clone one base away is much larger. The data are from a study of early T cells in non-severe SARS-CoV-2 infection (dated by TCRdb to about 2021). About the investigation overall: Because TCR sequencing relied on bulk RNA taken from unsorted whole blood, pairing of alpha and beta chains was not possible. The paper as a whole reports these results and caveats: VDJdb matching was skewed toward anti-spike CD8 responses, so virus-specific expansions were likely underestimated and private and CD4 specificities were missed.

Per the germline V gene, MNHEY is the CDR1 and SVGEGT is the CDR2. Its CDR3 holds 18 amino acids, cysteine through phenylalanine. The sequence is cut down to CDR3 DNA, 54 bases in frame from base 1. V and J are trimmed by 2 bases and 3 bases, and the gene matches miss 12 bases of the junction. Set within a cohort of healthcare workers in London, UK, this nested case-control study involved weekly PCR testing of nasopharyngeal swabs along with blood sampling. Healthcare workers were enrolled in the week of the UK lockdown, from 23 to 31 March 2020, and were followed every week for up to about 16 weeks. Library construction relied on 5' RACE. TCRdb shows the sequencer as NextSeq 500. In the TCR library protocol, unique molecular identifiers were attached to individual cDNA molecules to correct for PCR bias and sequencing error. TCR alpha and beta chains were both sequenced, and the abundances of alpha and beta sequences in each sample were closely correlated with each other. In the authors' own workflow: Decombinator V4 was used to perform V gene, J gene and CDR3 annotation of TCR sequences. Expanded TCRs were defined as changing significantly between any two time points under a Poisson model with p below 0.0001. TCR abundances were normalised to the total number of TCRs sequenced in each sample and reported as counts per million. TRAV1-2 paired with TRAJ12, TRAJ20 or TRAJ33 defined MAIT TCRs, while TRAV10 paired with TRAJ18 defined iNKT TCRs. VDJdb, accessed on 1 November 2021, was searched for TCRs annotated for CMV, EBV and SARS-CoV-2, and TCRs annotated for more than one antigen were excluded. The public reads were reprocessed in TCRdb via fastp at Q25 and MiXCR, keeping in-frame beta chains. For every CDR3 protein sequence, its rows merge into one entry that carries the most common genes and DNA. TCRdb's processing, not the authors', yielded these V and J calls. Present in this sample are under 30,000 distinct CDR3 sequences, 4% to 5.5% of which were seen just once. 10% to 13% of the sample is held by the ten biggest clonotypes.

The TCR was taken from an adult who was a healthcare worker with PCR-confirmed SARS-CoV-2 infection or an uninfected control (not recorded which). The chain couples TRBV6-2 or TRBV6-3 to TRBJ2-7, with 11 bases matching TRBD2. The specimen sequenced was whole blood. The CDR3 loop reads CASSYAPSGRPAYYEQYF. The bases read TGTGCCAGCAGTTACGCTCCTAGCGGGAGGCCGGCCTACTACGAGCAGTACTTC.